This entry lists 2 T cell receptor beta chains sequenced from one sample in a study of shared clonotypes between healthy human individuals. Profiling relied on immunoSEQ multiplex PCR, and the TCRdb table lists in-frame clones only, not all of them. The sample lists 2.3 million or so clones; 85% to 95% were seen once. Sequenced material: naive CD4+ T cells from PBMCs. Subset specified: CD45RA+ positively selected. The receptors were sampled from a young man in good health. Some clones in this sample may be carry-over from other donors' samples.

The chain has TRBV7-2 and TRBJ2-7; 11 nucleotides line up with TRBD2. The germline V gene encodes CDR1 SGHTA and CDR2 FQGNSA. CDR3 length: 15 residues. V was clipped by 1 base and J by 4 bases; unmatched bases: 3. The CDR3 sequence is CASSLEGLAVYEQYF. The CDR3 DNA reads as TGTGCCAGCAGCTTAGAGGGACTAGCGGTATACGAGCAGTACTTC.

This rearrangement joins TRBV2 to TRBJ1-1; 7 bases are shared with TRBD1. Germline trimming cut 10 bases from V and 3 bases from J; bases unmatched to any gene: 14. The CDR3 runs 15 residues. Per germline, CDR1 SNHLY and CDR2 FYNNEI. This chain's CDR3 is CATRLGQAGDTEAFF. The CDR3 region has the DNA TGTGCCACCAGACTAGGACAGGCCGGGGACACTGAAGCTTTCTTT.